Listed here is a single T cell receptor (beta chain). Its cognate antigen is unknown. The sample belongs to a study of cytomegalovirus exposure and HLA in healthy donors. Findings and limits, study-wide: In a later analysis, several top co-occurrence clusters appeared linked to parvovirus B19, influenza, CMV and Epstein-Barr virus. Cytomegalovirus status, reportedly, was diagnosed with high specificity and sensitivity by the classifier. TCR beta V- and J-gene trimming, according to a later analysis, was linked to a missense DCLRE1C variant. In a later analysis, across HLA loci, associated TCR counts were highest for DRB1, lowest for HLA-C.

The PCR contained 60 Vbeta and 13 Jbeta primers. Profiled with immunoSEQ multiplex PCR; TCRdb holds only in-frame clones, not every one. The repertoire has 300,000 or so clones, 84% of them found once; the top ten carry roughly 2%. The sequence was obtained from a woman aged 40 to 55 in good health and CMV-seropositive. The specimen was PBMCs.

The chain's CDR3 is CATPSGRDGELFF. The CDR3 DNA is TGTGCCACCCCTAGCGGGAGGGACGGGGAGCTGTTTTTT. The chain combines TRBV7-9 with TRBJ2-2; 12 bases agree with TRBD2. Germline trimming cut 10 bases from V and 7 bases from J; bases unmatched to any gene: 4. Per the germline V gene, CDR1 is SEHNR and CDR2 is FQNEAQ (reference sequence). This CDR3 comprises 13 residues.